Below, 29 T cell receptor beta chains from the same sample are listed, as sequenced in a study of T cells in Graves' hyperthyroidism and ophthalmopathy. Using RNA transcripts as the source, TCR beta CDR3 regions were amplified. With the HTBI primer set, the TCR CDR3 went through a first round of RT-PCR. MiXCR, applied by TCRdb to the multiplex PCR reads, yields one record per CDR3 protein. Of just under 750,000 distinct CDR3 sequences listed, roughly 32% were seen once; the top ten hold around 29%. The sample was blood. The receptors were sampled from a woman between 40 and 50 years old with Graves' hyperthyroidism.

V usage is TRBV6-5 and J usage is TRBJ1-1, with D tentatively TRBD1 (5 bases). The V end lost 7 bases, the J end lost 8 bases, and 26 bases lay between the germline ends. CDR3 size: 16 residues. Germline V gene data show CDR1 as MNHEY and CDR2 as SVGAGI. The CDR3 region has the DNA TGTGCCAGCATCCGGGTATTAAGGGTCTTGGGGGGGGAAGCTTTCTTT. Translated: CASIRVLRVLGGEAFF.

In its sample, this clonotype was seen a few times. At one end, the junction sequence differs from germline, possibly due to a read error. The V and J genes are TRBV6-5 and TRBJ1-1, with D unclear. This CDR3 is 15 amino acids long. Germline V gene data show CDR1 as MNHEY and CDR2 as SVGAGI. In DNA, the CDR3 is TGTGCCAGCAGTTACGAGGGTAGGGCGAACACTGAGGCTTTCTTT. Amino acid sequence: CASSYEGRANTEAFF.

This chain connects TRBV7-9 to TRBJ2-2; D not resolved. The ends were cut back, 2 bases at V and 6 bases at J, with 13 bases in the middle. This CDR3 contains 15 residues. Germline CDR1 SEHNR, CDR2 FQNEAQ (reference sequence). For the CDR3, the DNA is TGTGCCAGCAGCTTAATTAACCTGCGCCCCGGGGAGCTGTTTTTT. This codes for CASSLINLRPGELFF.

This clonotype was recorded many times. CDR3 in amino acids: CSARSWQQNGETQYF. Written as DNA, the CDR3 is TGCAGTGCTAGGTCGTGGCAGCAGAACGGGGAGACCCAGTACTTC. V is TRBV20-1 and J is TRBJ2-5; D is ambiguous. Trimming removed 3 bases from V and 5 bases from J, with 19 bases in between. This CDR3 contains 15 residues. Germline CDR1 DFQATT, CDR2 SNEGSKA (reference sequence).

Only a few counts were recorded for this clonotype. The gene calls are TRBV10-3 and TRBJ1-4; 9 bases align to TRBD1. The ends lost 8 bases at V and 5 bases at J; junction bases unmatched: 3. This CDR3 spans 13 amino acids. Germline CDR1 reads ENHRY; CDR2 reads SYGVKD. The CDR3 here is CAIGGQGNEKLFF. CDR3 nucleotides: TGTGCCATCGGAGGACAGGGGAATGAAAAACTGTTTTTT.

This chain uses TRBV10-3 with TRBJ2-5; no firm D call. The CDR3 is made up of 11 amino acids. Germline V gives CDR1 ENHRY, CDR2 SYGVKD. V was pared by 6 bases and J by 5 bases, with 7 bases between. The CDR3 DNA reads TGTGCCATCAGCGGCGTGGAGACCCAGTACTTC. This codes for CAISGVETQYF.

As to this clonotype: In this CDR3 the conserved last residue, phenylalanine or tryptophan, is missing, so a read error is likely. The V gene is TRBV19, the J gene TRBJ1-2, with a possible D match to TRBD1 (6 bases). Germline V lookup: CDR1 LNHDA, CDR2 SQIVND (reference sequence). The CDR3 spans 13 residues. Trimming cost V 9 bases and J 0 bases, with 11 bases left between them. The CDR3, as DNA: TGTGCCAGCCGGGACACTACTAACTATGGCTACACCTTA. Encoded protein: CASRDTTNYGYTL.

The genes are TRBV5-6 and TRBJ1-5; D is undetermined. The CDR3 consists of 14 residues. Trimming removed 4 bases from V and 2 bases from J, with 10 bases in between. Germline-derived CDR1 and CDR2 are SGHDT and YYEEEE. For the CDR3, the DNA is TGTGCCAGCAGCCGTATAGAGGGCAATCAGCCCCAGCATTTT. It encodes CASSRIEGNQPQHF.

This clonotype was seen just once. The DNA of the CDR3 is TGTGCCAGCAGCGTGCCGGGATTGGGCCAAGAGACCCAGTACTTC. Protein: CASSVPGLGQETQYF. The chain links TRBV5-4 to TRBJ2-5, with D possibly matching TRBD2 (5 bases). Looked up from germline, CDR1 is SGHNT and CDR2 is YYREEE (reference sequence). V was clipped by 4 bases and J by 1 base, with 14 bases between them. The CDR3 contains 15 residues. Filled out from reference TRBV5-4 and TRBJ2-5, the complete variable domain reads ETGVTQSPTHLIKTRGQQVTLRCSSQSGHNTVSWYQQALGQGPQFIFQYYREEENGRGNFPPRFSGLQFPNYSSELNVNALELDDSALYLCASSVPGLGQETQYFGPGTRLLVL.

The chain combines TRBV20-1 with TRBJ2-2; TRBD1 agrees at 8 bases. CDR1 is DFQATT and CDR2 is SNEGSKA in the germline V gene (reference sequence). V shed 5 bases and J 7 bases; nucleotides not matched to a gene: 15. The CDR3 loop spans 16 amino acids. For the CDR3, the DNA is TGCAGTGCTTATGGCACCCGGACAGGGACGGGCGGGGAGCTGTTTTTT. Encoded protein: CSAYGTRTGTGGELFF.

This clonotype was counted many times. The rearrangement joins TRBV20-1 to TRBJ2-5, with TRBD2 matching 10 bases. Per the germline V gene, CDR1 is DFQATT and CDR2 is SNEGSKA (reference sequence). Losses at the gene ends were 2 bases for V and 7 bases for J; bases not matched to a gene: 10. CDR3 length: 15 residues. The CDR3 bases are TGCAGTGCTAGAACTAGCGGGGAGTCTAGGGGGACCCAGTACTTC. Translating it yields CSARTSGESRGTQYF.

This clonotype was detected only a few times. One end of the junction is discordant with germline, which a read error may explain. This chain joins TRBV7-2 and TRBJ2-7, with 13 bases lining up with TRBD2. Germline values: CDR1 SGHTA, CDR2 FQGNSA. CDR3 length: 18 amino acids. CDR3 coding DNA: TGTGCCAGCGGCTTAGCCGGACTAGCGGGGGCTAACAAAGGCGAGCAGTACTTC. It yields the protein CASGLAGLAGANKGEQYF.

In its sample, this clonotype was seen many times. The chain joins TRBV12-3 or TRBV12-4 to TRBJ1-2; D is possibly TRBD1 (6 bases). Trimming took off 6 bases at V and 6 bases at J, with 20 bases between the two ends. This CDR3 is 15 amino acids long. CDR3 in amino acids: CASSFPTGTHDGYTF. CDR3 sequence (DNA): TGTGCCAGCAGCTTTCCAACAGGGACTCACGATGGCTACACCTTC.

This clonotype has just one count. The CDR3 DNA sequence: TGTGCCACTCAGGACAGGTTAATAAGGGAAAAACTGTTTTTT. It translates to CATQDRLIREKLFF. The J gene is TRBJ1-4, the V gene TRBV10-3; TRBD1 aligns across 7 bases. V gave up 10 bases and J gave up 8 bases; unmatched junction bases: 13. This CDR3 region has 14 residues. Germline values: CDR1 ENHRY, CDR2 SYGVKD.

Concerning this clonotype itself: Since the CDR3 does not end with the conserved phenylalanine or tryptophan, this likely comes from a read error. The limits of the CDR3 on the DNA are not certain, so only TCRdb's listed CDR3 is given. The chain couples TRBV20-1 to TRBJ2-5; no DNA check was done on the table's D call, TRBD1. The CDR3 is 15 amino acids long, termini counted. Germline V gene lookup returns CDR1 DFQATT and CDR2 SNEGSKA (reference sequence). The CDR3 loop reads CSARTTGGSGYTFGS.

This clonotype was seen at least ten times. V and J are TRBV6-5 and TRBJ1-5; D gene ambiguous. The CDR3 covers 14 residues. Trimming pared 7 bases from V and 1 base from J, leaving 11 bases between. CDR1 is MNHEY, CDR2 SVGAGI, per germline. CDR3 sequence (DNA): TGTGCCAGCACCGACACCCTGAGCAATCAGCCCCAGCATTTT. This codes for CASTDTLSNQPQHF.

This clonotype has a handful of counts. The genes are TRBV19 and TRBJ2-2; TRBD1 or TRBD2 may be the D gene (5 bases each). Trimming took off 7 bases at V and 1 base at J, with 19 bases between the two ends. The CDR3 covers 17 residues. The germline V gene encodes CDR1 LNHDA and CDR2 SQIVND (reference sequence). CDR3 DNA: TGTGCCAGTACCCTTAGGTGGGGGATTGGGAACACCGGGGAGCTGTTTTTT. It encodes CASTLRWGIGNTGELFF.

This chain links TRBV19 with TRBJ2-6; D might be TRBD2 (6 bases). The germline V and J ends were trimmed by 9 bases and 8 bases, with 26 bases remaining between them. The CDR3 sequence is 17 residues long. Per the germline V gene, CDR1 is LNHDA and CDR2 is SQIVND (reference sequence). CDR3 in DNA: TGTGCCAGCAGCGGGCGGGACTCAGGCACTCTTTCCAACGTCCTGACTTTC. Protein: CASSGRDSGTLSNVLTF.

This clonotype has ten or more counts. The gene calls are TRBV11-2 and TRBJ2-7, with 9 bases that match TRBD1. V dropped 4 bases and J dropped 6; count of bases not matched to a gene: 10. CDR1 is SGHAT and CDR2 is FQNNGV in the germline V gene. The length of the CDR3 is 15 residues. CDR3 DNA sequence: TGTGCCAGCAGCTCCTGGGACAGGGCGGTCGGCGAGCAGTACTTC. Protein sequence: CASSSWDRAVGEQYF.

This chain links TRBV10-1 with TRBJ2-7, with 7 bases that match TRBD2. Germline V gives CDR1 WNHNN, CDR2 SYGVQD (reference sequence). CDR3 length: 12 residues. Trimming took 8 bases from V and 3 from J; bases not matched to a gene: 4. Here the CDR3 reads CASGGGLYEQYF. CDR3 DNA sequence: TGCGCCAGCGGGGGGGGACTCTACGAGCAGTACTTC.

V is TRBV5-8 and J is TRBJ1-1; D is unclear. Germline values: CDR1 SGHTS, CDR2 YDEGEE. There are 15 residues in the CDR3. V shed 4 bases and J shed 5 bases, with 18 bases lying between them. CDR3 sequence reads: CASSLSPTIGTEAFF. CDR3 nucleotide sequence: TGTGCCAGCAGCCTGAGTCCGACAATTGGGACTGAAGCTTTCTTT.

This clonotype was picked up many times. The chain carries TRBV7-2 and TRBJ2-7; 11 bases fit TRBD2. CDR1 is SGHTA and CDR2 is FQGNSA in the germline V gene. With 4 bases clipped from V and 4 bases from J, the junction kept 6 bases outside the gene matches. This CDR3 comprises 15 residues. The CDR3 DNA follows: TGTGCCAGCAGCTCCCCTAGCGGGAGGAGATACGAGCAGTACTTC. Protein product: CASSSPSGRRYEQYF.

This clonotype turned up a few times. The rearrangement uses TRBV5-6 and TRBJ1-2; D remains ambiguous. The germline V gene has CDR1 SGHDT and CDR2 YYEEEE. Trimming pared 4 bases from V and 4 bases from J, leaving 17 bases between. The CDR3 contains 15 residues. The DNA for the CDR3 is TGTGCCAGCAGCCGTCGTGAGGGCGGAGGCTATGGCTACACCTTC. It translates to CASSRREGGGYGYTF.

The V and J genes are TRBV6-5 and TRBJ1-2; the D is unclear. The V end lost 4 bases, the J end lost 0 bases, and 12 bases lay between the germline ends. Germline-derived CDR1 and CDR2 are MNHEY and SVGAGI. The CDR3 runs 15 residues. The DNA of the CDR3 is TGTGCCAGCAGTTCGGAAGGGTCACCTAACTATGGCTACACCTTC. It specifies CASSSEGSPNYGYTF.

A note on this clonotype: One end of the junction is discordant with germline, which a read error may explain. V is TRBV7-8 and J is TRBJ1-5, with TRBD1 identical over 7 bases. The CDR3 length is 11 residues. The V gene's germline CDR1 is SGHVS and CDR2 FQNEAQ. The CDR3 DNA reads TGTGCCAGCAGCTTAGAGGGACAGCCTTTTTTT. It yields the protein CASSLEGQPFF. The full variable domain, with the rest looked up from reference TRBV7-8 and TRBJ1-5, is GAGVSQSPRYKVAKRGQDVALRCDPISGHVSLFWYQQALGQGPEFLTYFQNEAQLDKSGLPSDRFFAERPEGSVSTLKIQRTQQEDSAVYLCASSLEGQPFFGDGTRLSIL.

The chain uses TRBV9 and TRBJ1-3; D uncertain. V gave up 0 bases and J gave up 0 bases, with 7 bases separating them. CDR1 is SGDLS, CDR2 YYNGEE, per germline. The CDR3 loop spans 15 amino acids. CDR3 coding DNA: TGTGCCAGCAGCGTAGAAGGATTCTCTGGAAACACCATATATTTT. Translated: CASSVEGFSGNTIYF.

This clonotype has a handful of counts. The CDR3, as DNA: TGTGCCAGCAGCTTGACGGGAATGGGGATCGGGTACGAGCAGTACTTC. Its translation is CASSLTGMGIGYEQYF. V and J are TRBV7-2 and TRBJ2-7, with D possibly matching TRBD2 (5 bases). CDR1 is SGHTA, CDR2 FQGNSA, per germline. The V and J ends lost 3 bases and 4 bases respectively, with 19 bases between them. The length of the CDR3 is 16 residues.

This clonotype was recorded a few times. This chain connects TRBV19 to TRBJ1-3, with TRBD1 matching over 7 bases. Germline CDR1 LNHDA, CDR2 SQIVND (reference sequence). The CDR3 extends over 16 amino acids. V was clipped by 0 bases and J by 8 bases; unmatched bases: 10. The CDR3 nucleotides are TGTGCCAGTAGTATAGACGGGACAGCCGGGCGAGACACCATATATTTT. Its protein is CASSIDGTAGRDTIYF.

This clonotype was found a few times. This may be a read error, as it is one base from a much larger clone. The chain carries TRBV6-5 and TRBJ1-4; D gene ambiguous. This CDR3 has 11 amino acids. CDR1 is MNHEY, CDR2 SVGAGI, per germline. CDR3 sequence (DNA): TGTGCCATCAGTTACGATGAAAAACTGTTTTTT. Residues: CAISYDEKLFF.